The entry below describes one T cell receptor (beta chain). In the original processing: Nucleated cell counts were estimated from reference gene primer amplification. TCRdb's table, derived via immunoSEQ multiplex PCR, lists solely in-frame clones and lacks some. V and J calls and clone size are given by that table; D and trimming were obtained from the DNA. The table has 150,000 to 160,000 clones, less than 90% seen once. This sample was taken from a study of blood T cell repertoires in COVID-19. CDR1 and CDR2 (germline): SGDLS, YYNGEE. This CDR3 contains 15 residues. V lost 0 bases, J lost 4 bases, and 13 bases lay in between.

This TCR was sampled from a woman aged 70-85 years with acute or convalescent COVID-19. The sequenced sample consisted of peripheral blood. This chain joins TRBV9 and TRBJ1-1; D call uncertain. The CDR3 spells CASSVGEVSGTEAFF. CDR3 bases: TGTGCCAGCAGCGTAGGCGAGGTGAGTGGCACTGAAGCTTTCTTT.